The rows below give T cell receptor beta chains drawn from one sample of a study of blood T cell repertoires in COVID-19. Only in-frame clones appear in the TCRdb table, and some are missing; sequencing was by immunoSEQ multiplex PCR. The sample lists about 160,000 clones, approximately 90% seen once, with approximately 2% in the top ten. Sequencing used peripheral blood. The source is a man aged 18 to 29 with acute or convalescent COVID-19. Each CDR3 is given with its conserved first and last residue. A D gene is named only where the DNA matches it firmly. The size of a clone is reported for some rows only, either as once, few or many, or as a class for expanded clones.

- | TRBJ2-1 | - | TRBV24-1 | TGTGCCACCAGTGACAGACACCTAGGGGGTGAGCAGTTCTTC | CATSDRHLGGEQFF
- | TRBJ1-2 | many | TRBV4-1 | TGCGCCAGCAGCCAAGAAGCAGGGCTTCTGGGCTACACCTTC | CASSQEAGLLGYTF
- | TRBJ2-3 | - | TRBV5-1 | TGCGCCAGCAGCTTGCAAGGGGCAGCCCAGGCAGATACGCAGTATTTT | CASSLQGAAQADTQYF
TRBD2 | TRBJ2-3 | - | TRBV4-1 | TGCGCCAGCAGCCACTACCGGACTAGCGGAGATACGCAGTATTTT | CASSHYRTSGDTQYF
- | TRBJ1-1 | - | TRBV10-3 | TGTGCCATCAGTGAGTCGAGTGGGGGCGCGGACACTGAAGCTTTCTTT | CAISESSGGADTEAFF
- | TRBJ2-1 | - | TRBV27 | TGTGCCAGCAGGACTGGCTACAATGAGCAGTTCTTC | CASRTGYNEQFF
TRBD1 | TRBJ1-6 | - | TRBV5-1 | TGCGCCAGCAGCGGTTCGGGACAGAAGAATTCACCCCTCCACTTT | CASSGSGQKNSPLHF
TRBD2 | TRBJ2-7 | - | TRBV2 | TGTGCCAGCACCGAGTCGGTACTAGCGGGAGGAAGGTACGAGCAGTACTTC | CASTESVLAGGRYEQYF
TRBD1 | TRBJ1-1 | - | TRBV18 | TGTGCCAGCCACAGGGGCCCGAACACTGAAGCTTTCTTT | CASHRGPNTEAFF
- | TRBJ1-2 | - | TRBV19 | TGTGCCAGTAGTGTCTCCGGGTGGGGCTACACCTTC | CASSVSGWGYTF
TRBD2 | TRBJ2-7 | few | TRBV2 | TGTGCCAGCACGGGACTAGCGGGATCTGGTTCCGAGCAGTACTTC | CASTGLAGSGSEQYF
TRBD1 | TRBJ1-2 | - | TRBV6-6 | TGTGCCAGCAGTTCAAACGTACGGGACAGGGGAAGCGGCTACACCTTC | CASSSNVRDRGSGYTF
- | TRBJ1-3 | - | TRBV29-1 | TGCAGCGTTGAAGGTACTTCTGGAAACACCATATATTTT | CSVEGTSGNTIYF
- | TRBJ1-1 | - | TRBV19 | TGTGCCAGTAGTATTGTCAAGGGGGATGAAGCTTTCTTT | CASSIVKGDEAFF
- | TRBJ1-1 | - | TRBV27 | TGTGCCAGCAGTTTATGGGGGCAGGGGCTGAACACTGAAGCTTTCTTT | CASSLWGQGLNTEAFF
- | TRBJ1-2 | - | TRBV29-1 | TGCAGCGTTGGTGCAGGGAGGTCCCTCTATGGCTACACCTTC | CSVGAGRSLYGYTF
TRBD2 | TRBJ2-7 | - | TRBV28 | TGTGCCAGCAGTCCCGTAGGACTAGCCGTTTCCTACGAGCAGTACTTC | CASSPVGLAVSYEQYF
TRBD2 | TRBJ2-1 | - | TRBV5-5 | TGTGCCAGCTCGCCAACTAGCGCGGCCTACAATGAGCAGTTCTTC | CASSPTSAAYNEQFF
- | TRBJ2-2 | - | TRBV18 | TGTGCCAGCTCACCACCGATACTGAACACCGGGGAGCTGTTTTTT | CASSPPILNTGELFF
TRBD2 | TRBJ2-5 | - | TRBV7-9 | TGTGCCAGCAGTCAAAGACTAGCGGGATTAGAAGAGACCCAGTACTTC | CASSQRLAGLEETQYF
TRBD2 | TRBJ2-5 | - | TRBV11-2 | TGTGCCAGCAGTCCTACTAGCGGGGGGGCGGAGACCCAGTACTTC | CASSPTSGGAETQYF
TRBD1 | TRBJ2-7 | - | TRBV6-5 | TGTGCCAGCAAGCATCGGGACAGCCCCTACGAGCAGTACTTC | CASKHRDSPYEQYF
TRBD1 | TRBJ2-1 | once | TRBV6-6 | TGTGCCAGCAGTCGATCGAACAGGGGCAGCTCCTACAATGAGCAGTTCTTC | CASSRSNRGSSYNEQFF
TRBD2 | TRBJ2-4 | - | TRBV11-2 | TGTGCCAGCAGCTACCCCCTGGGGCGGGGGGGCAACGTCAAAAACATTCAGTACTTC | CASSYPLGRGGNVKNIQYF
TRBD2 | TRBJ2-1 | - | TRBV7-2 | TGTGCCAGCAGCGTAACGGGGGGGCTGAATGAGCAGTTCTTC | CASSVTGGLNEQFF
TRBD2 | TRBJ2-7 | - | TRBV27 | TGTGCCAGCAGCCCCTCGTGGGCTAGCGGAGCCTACGAGCAGTACTTC | CASSPSWASGAYEQYF
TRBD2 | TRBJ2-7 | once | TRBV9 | TGTGCCAGCAGCTCATCCGGGACTAGCGGCTACGAGCAGTACTTC | CASSSSGTSGYEQYF
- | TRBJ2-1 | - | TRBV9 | TGTGCCAGCAGCGTAGTGGGCGGGGCTTCCTACAATGAGCAGTTCTTC | CASSVVGGASYNEQFF
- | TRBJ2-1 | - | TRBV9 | TGTGCCAGCAGCGTAGGGCCCGATGAGCAGTTCTTC | CASSVGPDEQFF
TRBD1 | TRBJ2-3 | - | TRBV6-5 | TGTGCCAGCAAAGGACAGGGGGTTGGTACGCAGTATTTT | CASKGQGVGTQYF
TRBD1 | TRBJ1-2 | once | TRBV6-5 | TGTGCCAGCAGTTACGGACAGGGGGCCTTTGGCTACACCTTC | CASSYGQGAFGYTF
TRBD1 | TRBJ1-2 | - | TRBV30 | TGTGCCTGGAGCCGTAGACAGGGGATGAACTATGGCTACACCTTC | CAWSRRQGMNYGYTF
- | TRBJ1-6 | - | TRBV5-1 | TGCGCCAGCAGCTCGCCGGGGGTCAAGAATTCACCCCTCCACTTT | CASSSPGVKNSPLHF
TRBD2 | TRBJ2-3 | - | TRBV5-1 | TGCGCCAGCAGCTTTGGACTAGCGGGAGGAAGCACAGATACGCAGTATTTT | CASSFGLAGGSTDTQYF
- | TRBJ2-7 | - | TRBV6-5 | TGTGCCAGCACCAGGGGGGCCCAGGAGTACTTC | CASTRGAQEYF
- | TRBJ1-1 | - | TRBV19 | TGTGCCAGTAGTATTCTCCGGACGGGAGTCGGAGGGACTGAAGCTTTCTTT | CASSILRTGVGGTEAFF
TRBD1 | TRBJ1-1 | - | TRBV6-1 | TGTGCCAGCAGTGACGGACAGGGGGCGTTTATGAACACTGAAGCTTTCTTT | CASSDGQGAFMNTEAFF
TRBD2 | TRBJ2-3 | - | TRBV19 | TGTGCCAGTGGTACTAGCGGGGGCACAGATACGCAGTATTTT | CASGTSGGTDTQYF
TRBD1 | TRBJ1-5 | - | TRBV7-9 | TGTGCCAGCAGCCAACGCGGACAGGGGGCTAGCAATCAGCCCCAGCATTTT | CASSQRGQGASNQPQHF
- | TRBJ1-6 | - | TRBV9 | TGTGCCAGCAGCGAGGGACTCCCTAATTTCAATTCACCCCTCCACTTT | CASSEGLPNFNSPLHF